This section outlines one T cell receptor beta chain sequence together with its context. Its target is unknown. RNA in amounts of about 0.5 to 1 ug was reverse transcribed with random hexamers. Coverage of TCR beta CDR3 amplification by immunoSEQ multiplex PCR extended to 54 Vbeta and 13 Jbeta. TCRdb re-called the immunoSEQ multiplex PCR reads with MiXCR, one entry per CDR3 protein. Seen here are about 300,000 distinct CDR3 sequences, 92% observed once, and the top ten hold over 0.05%. This CDR3 spans 14 amino acids. V lost 0 bases and J lost 4, with 10 bases in between. Germline assignment: CDR1 SGHRS and CDR2 YFSETQ. These data originate in a study of CD8 T cells in Susac syndrome. Regarding the study as a whole: Individuals included in the TCR sequencing and HLA analysis were acknowledged by the study to be relatively few in number.

Sequencing of TCR beta drew on CD8+ and CD4+ T cells from blood. TEMRA cells were FACS-enriched, and CD8+ and CD4+ T cells were isolated negatively. The gene calls are TRBV5-1 and TRBJ2-5; D remains ambiguous. The sequencing input was CD4+ T cells from PBMCs. The TCR was taken from a human donor with multiple sclerosis. CDR3 sequence (DNA): TGCGCCAGCAGCTTGGGTAGCTATCCAGAGACCCAGTACTTC. Amino acid sequence: CASSLGSYPETQYF.